Listed here is a single TCR beta chain. The antigen is undetermined. This sample's treatment: approximately 9-day PBMC culture with coronavirus spike peptide pools or control peptides (ViraFEST assay). This CDR3 has 12 amino acids. The V and J ends lost 4 bases and 3 bases respectively, with 7 bases between them. Per the germline V gene, CDR1 is SGHNT and CDR2 is YENEEA. Sequencing of the DNA from cultured CD4+ T cells was carried out with the Oncomine TCR Beta short-read assay. Each CDR3 protein is one row after TCRdb ran MiXCR on the PCR reads. The data contain 9,500 to 15,000 distinct CDR3 sequences, 45% to 55% of them singletons. The data were obtained in a study of vaccination and CD4 T cells after COVID-19.

The origin of this receptor is a human donor who had recovered from COVID-19. Sequenced input: CD4+ T cells from blood, cultured in vitro. The V and J genes are TRBV11-3 and TRBJ2-7; tentative D call: TRBD1 (6 bases). The chain's CDR3 is CASSSTGYEQYF. CDR3 sequence (DNA): TGTGCCAGCAGCTCGACAGGCTACGAGCAGTACTTC.